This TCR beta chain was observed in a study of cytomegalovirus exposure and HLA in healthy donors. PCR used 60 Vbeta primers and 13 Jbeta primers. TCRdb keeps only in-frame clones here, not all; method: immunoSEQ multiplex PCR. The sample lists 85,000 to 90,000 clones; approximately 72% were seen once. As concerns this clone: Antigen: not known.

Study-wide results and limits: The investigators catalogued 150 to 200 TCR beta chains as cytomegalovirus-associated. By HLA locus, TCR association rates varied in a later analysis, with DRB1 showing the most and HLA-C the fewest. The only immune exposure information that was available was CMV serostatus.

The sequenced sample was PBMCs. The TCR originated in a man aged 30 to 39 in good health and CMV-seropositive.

CDR3 residues: CASSLQRGGGNNEQFF. DNA for the CDR3: TGTGCCAGCAGCCTCCAGCGCGGGGGGGGGAACAATGAGCAGTTCTTC. V is TRBV7-3 and J is TRBJ2-1, with 9 bases identical to TRBD2. V was clipped by 5 bases and J by 5 bases; unmatched bases: 10. CDR1 is SGHTA, CDR2 FQGTGA, per germline. The CDR3 runs 16 residues.